This TCR beta chain was retrieved from a study of monozygotic twins with inflammatory bowel disease. CDR3 length equals 15 residues. From germline, CDR1 is SGHNT and CDR2 YENEEA. Points on this clonotype: Its antigen is still unknown.

TCRdb reprocessed the 5' RACE reads and keeps a single row for each CDR3 protein, giving no DNA. In total, the table holds around 210,000 distinct CDR3 sequences. Study outcomes and limitations: The results supported no single strong signal or clonotype associated with IBD. Relative to healthy twins, IBD patients had fewer clonotypes in common with others, a gap that was especially apparent with disease activity.

The TCR originated in a human donor with ulcerative colitis or Crohn's disease, or a healthy co-twin of an affected twin (not recorded which). The sequencing sample was made of blood. The chain links TRBV11-3 to TRBJ2-7; with no DNA, the TCRdb D assignment of TRBD1 cannot be verified. The CDR3 is CASSLGASSSYEQYF.